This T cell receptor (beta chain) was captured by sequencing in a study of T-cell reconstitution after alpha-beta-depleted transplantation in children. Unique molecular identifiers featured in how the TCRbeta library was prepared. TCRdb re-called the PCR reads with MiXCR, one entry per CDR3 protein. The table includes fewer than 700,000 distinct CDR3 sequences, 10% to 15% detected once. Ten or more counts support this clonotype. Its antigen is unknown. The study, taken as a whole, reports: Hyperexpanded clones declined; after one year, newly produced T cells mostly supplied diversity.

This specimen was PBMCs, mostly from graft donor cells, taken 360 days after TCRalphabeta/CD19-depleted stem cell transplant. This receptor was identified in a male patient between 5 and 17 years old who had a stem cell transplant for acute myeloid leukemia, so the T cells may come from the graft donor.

DNA for the CDR3: TGCGCCAGCAGCCTTCGGACAGACAACACCGGGGAGCTGTTTTTT. It encodes CASSLRTDNTGELFF. The chain recombines TRBV5-1 with TRBJ2-2; D perhaps matches TRBD1 (6 bases). The CDR3 totals 15 residues. Trimming removed 4 bases from V and 2 bases from J, with 12 bases in between. Per germline, CDR1 SGHRS and CDR2 YFSETQ.